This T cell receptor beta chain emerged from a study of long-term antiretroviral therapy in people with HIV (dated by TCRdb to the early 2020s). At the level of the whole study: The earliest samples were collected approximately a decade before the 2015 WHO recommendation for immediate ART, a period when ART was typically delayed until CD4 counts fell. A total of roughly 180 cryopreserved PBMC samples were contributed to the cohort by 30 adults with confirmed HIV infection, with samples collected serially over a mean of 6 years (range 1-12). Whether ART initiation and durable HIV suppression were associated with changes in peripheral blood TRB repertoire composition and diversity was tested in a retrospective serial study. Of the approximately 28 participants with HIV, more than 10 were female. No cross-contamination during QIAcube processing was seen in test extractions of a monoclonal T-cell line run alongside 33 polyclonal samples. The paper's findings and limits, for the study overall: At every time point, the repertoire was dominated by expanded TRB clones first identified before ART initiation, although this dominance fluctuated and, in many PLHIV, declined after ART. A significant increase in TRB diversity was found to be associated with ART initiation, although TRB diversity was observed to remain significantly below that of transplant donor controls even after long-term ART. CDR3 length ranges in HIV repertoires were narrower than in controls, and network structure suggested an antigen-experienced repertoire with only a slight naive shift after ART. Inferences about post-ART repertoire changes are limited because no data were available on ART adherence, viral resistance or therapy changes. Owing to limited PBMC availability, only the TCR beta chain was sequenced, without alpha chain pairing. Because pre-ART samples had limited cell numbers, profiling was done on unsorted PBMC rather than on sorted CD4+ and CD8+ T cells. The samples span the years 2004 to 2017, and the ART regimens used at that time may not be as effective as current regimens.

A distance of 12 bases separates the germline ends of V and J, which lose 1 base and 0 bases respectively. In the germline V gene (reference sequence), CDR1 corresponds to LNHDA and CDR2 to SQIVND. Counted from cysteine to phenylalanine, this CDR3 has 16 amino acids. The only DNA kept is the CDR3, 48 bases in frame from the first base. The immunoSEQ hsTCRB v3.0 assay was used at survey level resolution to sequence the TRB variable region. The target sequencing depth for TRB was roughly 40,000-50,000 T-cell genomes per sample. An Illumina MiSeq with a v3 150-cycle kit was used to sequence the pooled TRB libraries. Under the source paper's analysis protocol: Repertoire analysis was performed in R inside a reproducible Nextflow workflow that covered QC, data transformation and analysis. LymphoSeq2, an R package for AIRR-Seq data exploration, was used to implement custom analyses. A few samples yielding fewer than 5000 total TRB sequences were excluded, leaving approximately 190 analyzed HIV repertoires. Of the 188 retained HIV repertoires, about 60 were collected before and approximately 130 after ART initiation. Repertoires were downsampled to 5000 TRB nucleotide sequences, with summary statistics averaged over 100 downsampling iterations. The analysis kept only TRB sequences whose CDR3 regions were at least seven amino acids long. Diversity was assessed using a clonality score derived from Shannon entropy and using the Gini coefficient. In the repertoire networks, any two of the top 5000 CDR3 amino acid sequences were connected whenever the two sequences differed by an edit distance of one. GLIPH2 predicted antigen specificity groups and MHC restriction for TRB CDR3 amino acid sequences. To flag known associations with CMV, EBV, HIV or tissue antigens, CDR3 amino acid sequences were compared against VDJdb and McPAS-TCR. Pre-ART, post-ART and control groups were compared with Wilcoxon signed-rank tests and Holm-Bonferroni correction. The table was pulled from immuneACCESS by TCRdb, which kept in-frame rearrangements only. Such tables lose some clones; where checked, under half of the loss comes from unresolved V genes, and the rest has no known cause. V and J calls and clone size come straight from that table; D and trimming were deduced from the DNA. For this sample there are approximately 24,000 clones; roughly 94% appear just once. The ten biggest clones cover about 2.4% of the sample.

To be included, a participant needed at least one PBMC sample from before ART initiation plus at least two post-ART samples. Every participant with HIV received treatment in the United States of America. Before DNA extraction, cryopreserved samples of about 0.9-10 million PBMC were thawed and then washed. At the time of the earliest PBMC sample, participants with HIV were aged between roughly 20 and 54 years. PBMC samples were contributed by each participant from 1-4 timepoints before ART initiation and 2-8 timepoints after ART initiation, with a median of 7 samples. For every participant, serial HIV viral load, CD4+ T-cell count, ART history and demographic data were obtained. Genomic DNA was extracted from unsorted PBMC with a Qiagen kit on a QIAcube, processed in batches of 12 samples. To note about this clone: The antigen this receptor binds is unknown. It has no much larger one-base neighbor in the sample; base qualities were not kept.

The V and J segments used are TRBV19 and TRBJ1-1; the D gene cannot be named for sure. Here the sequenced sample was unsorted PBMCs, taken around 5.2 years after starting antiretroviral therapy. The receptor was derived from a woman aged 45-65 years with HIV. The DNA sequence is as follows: TGTGCCAGTAGTATAGGGACCCGCGGGGTGAACACTGAAGCTTTCTTT. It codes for CASSIGTRGVNTEAFF.